The rows below give T cell receptor beta chains drawn from one sample of a study of vaccination effects on CD4 cells after COVID-19. Their antigen targets remain unknown. Libraries were prepared by immunoSEQ multiplex PCR; TCRdb keeps only in-frame clonotypes and omits some of them. The sample carries 50,000 to 60,000 clones, under 75% recorded once. The material was CD4+ T cells from PBMCs cultured with SARS-CoV-2 spike peptides, obtained before COVID-19 vaccination. The receptors stem from a human donor who received a COVID-19 vaccine. Each CDR3 is given with its conserved first and last residue. Rows may omit the clone size; those that give it use once, few, many or a size class.

>TRBV28|NA|TRBJ1-2
CASTGPNYGYTF
>TRBV1|medium-sized|TRBJ2-3
CTSSHAHPFRGCTDTQYF
>TRBV7-3|few|TRBJ2-7
CASSQGQGPYEQYF
>TRBV28|NA|TRBJ1-6
CASSLPIDSYNSPLHF
>TRBV7-9|few|TRBJ2-7
CASSLVAENSYEQYF
>TRBV3-1/TRBV3-2|few|TRBJ2-7
CASSQASGRNTEQYF
>TRBV29-1|NA|TRBJ1-2
CSVEDRGGYGYTF
>TRBV18|few|TRBJ1-2
CASSPEDRGLGYGYTF
>TRBV24-1|NA|TRBJ2-2
CATNNGQGHTGELFF
>TRBV5-4|few|TRBJ1-5
CASSPGQGNQPQHF
>TRBV25-1|NA|TRBJ1-6
CASSEWGQYNSPLHF
>TRBV18|NA|TRBJ1-6
CASSPSGGGSGANSPLHF
>TRBV3-1/TRBV3-2|NA|TRBJ1-1
CASSLGVMNTEAFF
>TRBV3-1/TRBV3-2|NA|TRBJ1-1
CASSQGQMNTEAFF
>TRBV9|NA|TRBJ1-2
CASSPRQDGYTF
>TRBV5-1|NA|TRBJ2-5
CASSLVGGGAGETQYF
>TRBV28|few|TRBJ2-1
CASSFPENNEQFF